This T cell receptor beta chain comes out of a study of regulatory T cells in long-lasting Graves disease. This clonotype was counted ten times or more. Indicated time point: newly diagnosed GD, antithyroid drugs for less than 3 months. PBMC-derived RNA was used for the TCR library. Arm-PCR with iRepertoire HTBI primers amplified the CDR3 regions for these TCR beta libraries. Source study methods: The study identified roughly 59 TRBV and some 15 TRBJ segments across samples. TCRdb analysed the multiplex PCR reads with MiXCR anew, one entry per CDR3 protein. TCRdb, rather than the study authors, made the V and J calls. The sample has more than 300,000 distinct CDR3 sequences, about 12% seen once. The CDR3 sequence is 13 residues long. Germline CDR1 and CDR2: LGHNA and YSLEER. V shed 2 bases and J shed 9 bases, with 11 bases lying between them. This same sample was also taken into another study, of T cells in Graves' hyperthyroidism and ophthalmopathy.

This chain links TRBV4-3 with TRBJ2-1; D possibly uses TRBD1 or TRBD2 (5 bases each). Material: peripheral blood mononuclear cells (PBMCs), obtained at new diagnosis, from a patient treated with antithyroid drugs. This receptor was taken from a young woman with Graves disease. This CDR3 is CASSQLSGGEQFF. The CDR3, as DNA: TGCGCCAGCAGCCAATTGTCTGGGGGTGAGCAGTTCTTC.